The 27 T cell receptor beta chains below were found in one sample sequenced in a study of molecular identifiers for immune sequencing clone quantification. TCRdb re-called the PCR reads with MiXCR, one entry per CDR3 protein. This sample carries more than 550,000 distinct CDR3 sequences, approximately 24% of them seen once, and the ten largest clones take 0.7% to 0.95%. The specimen sequenced was naive CD8+ T cells from blood, with Jurkat cell RNA spiked in. This sample's subset: FACS-sorted CD8+CD4-CCR7+CD45RA+ naive T cells. These receptor sequences come from a human donor in good health. Some libraries in this study had Jurkat cell RNA spiked in.

This chain connects TRBV5-3 to TRBJ2-1; a possible D gene is TRBD1 (5 bases). TRBV5-3 qualifies as an ORF whose function is uncertain. With 8 bases removed from V and 5 bases from J, the gap between germline ends came to 14 bases. The CDR3 has 13 amino acids. The CDR3 bases are TGTGCCAGCAGCCAAGACAGTGACAATGAGCAGTTCTTC. This translates into CASSQDSDNEQFF.

This clonotype has just a few counts. This rearrangement joins TRBV10-2 to TRBJ2-2, with a tentative D call TRBD2 (6 bases). The CDR3 consists of 13 residues. The germline V and J ends were trimmed by 7 bases and 5 bases, with 11 bases remaining between them. Germline CDR1 is WSHSY and CDR2 is SAAADI. CDR3 protein: CASTGGETGELFF. As DNA, the CDR3 is TGCGCCAGCACCGGGGGTGAAACCGGGGAGCTGTTTTTT.

In this sample, this clonotype turned up many times. The V call is TRBV11-2, the J call TRBJ2-3; 12 positions match TRBD2. Germline CDR1 SGHAT, CDR2 FQNNGV. The V segment lost 3 bases and the J segment 2 bases; nucleotides outside the gene matches: 9. This CDR3 is 18 amino acids long. CDR3 sequence (DNA): TGTGCCAGCAGCTTCCATAACCGACTAGCGGGAGTCACAGATACGCAGTATTTT. It yields the protein CASSFHNRLAGVTDTQYF. Supplemented by reference TRBV11-2 and TRBJ2-3, the full variable domain reads EAGVAQSPRYKIIEKRQSVAFWCNPISGHATLYWYQQILGQGPKLLIQFQNNGVVDDSQLPKDRFSAERLKGVDSTLKIQPAKLEDSAVYLCASSFHNRLAGVTDTQYFGPGTRLTVL.

This clonotype was counted many times. CDR3 DNA sequence: TGTGCCAGCAGTGAACACGACAATGGGATATACTACGAGCAGTACTTC. Residues: CASSEHDNGIYYEQYF. V and J are TRBV6-1 and TRBJ2-7; D not certain. CDR1 MNHNS and CDR2 SASEGT come from the germline V gene. The germline V and J ends were trimmed by 2 bases and 3 bases, with 17 bases remaining between them. CDR3 length equals 16 residues.

This clonotype was recorded a few times. DNA of the CDR3: TGTGCCATCACACTTACCGACCCGGCAACGAACACCGGGGAGCTGTTTTTT. It specifies CAITLTDPATNTGELFF. The genes are TRBV10-3 and TRBJ2-2; D uncertain. The V end was cut by 7 bases, the J end by 0 bases, with 18 bases between. The CDR3 spans 17 residues. Germline assignment: CDR1 ENHRY and CDR2 SYGVKD.

The chain links TRBV19 to TRBJ2-7, with TRBD2 matching over 12 bases. Germline-derived CDR1 and CDR2 are LNHDA and SQIVND (reference sequence). The CDR3 has 15 amino acids. Germline trimming cut 8 bases from V and 3 bases from J; bases unmatched to any gene: 8. DNA of the CDR3: TGTGCCAGTGGTTACTCGACTAGCGGGAGCTACGAGCAGTACTTC. Its protein product is CASGYSTSGSYEQYF. Full variable domain (rest looked up from reference TRBV19 and TRBJ2-7): DGGITQSPKYLFRKEGQNVTLSCEQNLNHDAMYWYRQDPGQGLRLIYYSQIVNDFQKGDIAEGYSVSREKKESFPLTVTSAQKNPTAFYLCASGYSTSGSYEQYFGPGTRLTVT.

The CDR3 loop reads CASSPGAVNSPLHF. CDR3 bases: TGTGCCAGTAGTCCTGGGGCAGTTAATTCACCCCTCCACTTT. The chain uses TRBV19 and TRBJ1-6, with D tentatively TRBD1 (5 bases). CDR1 is LNHDA, CDR2 SQIVND, per germline (reference sequence). CDR3 length equals 14 residues. Trimming cost V 5 bases and J 6 bases, with 11 bases left between them.

The gene calls are TRBV27 and TRBJ2-2; no definite D call. The germline V gene has CDR1 MNHEY and CDR2 SMNVEV (reference sequence). Trimming cost V 6 bases and J 5 bases, with 7 bases left between them. There are 12 residues in the CDR3. The CDR3 protein is CASRDSTGELFF. In nucleotides, the CDR3 is TGTGCCAGCAGGGATTCTACCGGGGAGCTGTTTTTT.

This clonotype appeared a few times. The chain uses TRBV4-1 and TRBJ2-2; 9 nucleotides match TRBD1. Losses at the gene ends were 0 bases for V and 6 bases for J; bases not matched to a gene: 8. Germline values: CDR1 MGHRA, CDR2 YSYEKL. This CDR3 is 17 amino acids long. The CDR3 sequence is CASSQEAGTGLAGELFF. The CDR3 DNA sequence: TGCGCCAGCAGCCAAGAGGCCGGGACAGGGCTCGCCGGGGAGCTGTTTTTT.

This clonotype appeared a few times. The rearrangement uses TRBV7-2 and TRBJ2-2, with 9 bases that match TRBD1. CDR1 and CDR2 from the germline V gene are SGHTA and FQGNSA. This CDR3 is 16 amino acids long. V gave up 3 bases and J gave up 6 bases; unmatched junction bases: 8. The chain's CDR3 is CASSFWGTGIPGELFF. The CDR3, as DNA: TGTGCCAGCAGCTTTTGGGGGACAGGGATTCCCGGGGAGCTGTTTTTT.

V is TRBV5-1 and J is TRBJ2-3; D uncertain. Germline V CDR1 and CDR2: SGHRS, YFSETQ. CDR3 length equals 12 residues. Between the trimmed V and J ends, which lost 5 bases and 2 bases, there was a span of 6 bases. Written as DNA, the CDR3 is TGCGCCAGCAGAACCCCCACAGATACGCAGTATTTT. This codes for CASRTPTDTQYF.

Ten or more counts support this clonotype. The chain joins TRBV5-4 to TRBJ2-3, with TRBD2 matching over 7 bases. V was pared by 2 bases and J by 2 bases, with 2 bases of the junction left unmatched. The CDR3 is 14 amino acids. The germline V gene encodes CDR1 SGHNT and CDR2 YYREEE (reference sequence). The CDR3 bases are TGTGCCAGCAGCTTTAGCGGGTACACAGATACGCAGTATTTT. Residues: CASSFSGYTDTQYF.

This clonotype came up many times. The rearrangement joins TRBV20-1 to TRBJ1-2; D remains ambiguous. V dropped 5 bases and J dropped 0 bases, with 16 bases sitting between them. Germline CDR1 is DFQATT and CDR2 is SNEGSKA (reference sequence). The CDR3 runs 15 residues. The CDR3 loop is CSALIPGTTNYGYTF. CDR3 DNA: TGCAGTGCTCTTATTCCGGGAACTACTAACTATGGCTACACCTTC.

This chain joins TRBV10-2 and TRBJ2-1; D possibly corresponds to TRBD2 (7 bases). The V gene lost 7 bases and the J gene lost 8 bases, with 15 bases spanning the gap. The CDR3 runs 13 residues. Germline CDR1 reads WSHSY; CDR2 reads SAAADI. This CDR3 reads CASTTRGRDEQFF. CDR3 nucleotide sequence: TGCGCCAGCACAACGCGGGGGCGTGATGAGCAGTTCTTC.

This sequence joins TRBV4-3 and TRBJ1-2; D remains unclear. Germline CDR1 is LGHNA and CDR2 is YSLEER. V lost 1 base to trimming and J lost 8 bases, with 11 bases between them. The length of the CDR3 is 13 residues. The CDR3 is CASSQVNEEGYTF. DNA for the CDR3: TGCGCCAGCAGCCAAGTAAATGAGGAGGGCTACACCTTC.

This clonotype was observed at least ten times. The chain joins TRBV5-4 to TRBJ2-5; 14 positions match TRBD2. The CDR3 has 17 amino acids. V shed 4 bases, J shed 5 bases, and the junction held 10 bases outside the gene matches. Germline V lookup: CDR1 SGHNT, CDR2 YYREEE (reference sequence). CDR3 bases: TGTGCCAGCAGCCCGACGGGACTAGCGGGAGTGCATGAGACCCAGTACTTC. Protein: CASSPTGLAGVHETQYF.

Many counts were recorded for this clonotype. This chain uses TRBV18 with TRBJ2-2; tentatively, D is TRBD2 (5 bases). Trimming took off 0 bases at V and 5 bases at J, with 7 bases between the two ends. Germline V CDR1 and CDR2: KGHSH, LQKENI. This CDR3 comprises 14 residues. Here the CDR3 reads CASSPPGGTGELFF. The DNA for the CDR3 is TGTGCCAGCTCACCACCGGGCGGGACCGGGGAGCTGTTTTTT.

This clonotype was counted many times. The CDR3 nucleotides read TGTGCCAGCAGCTTGTTAGTAGGGCGATCCACAGATACGCAGTATTTT. Protein product: CASSLLVGRSTDTQYF. The genes are TRBV5-6 and TRBJ2-3; D unresolved. The V end lost 1 base, the J end lost 2 bases, and 14 bases lay between the germline ends. From germline, CDR1 is SGHDT and CDR2 YYEEEE. The CDR3 has 16 amino acids.

As for this clonotype: It may be a read error: a sequence one base away is much more abundant. The chain links TRBV7-3 to TRBJ1-1; 10 nucleotides match TRBD1. V lost 3 bases to trimming and J lost 5 bases; unmatched junction nucleotides: 6. CDR1 is SGHTA, CDR2 FQGTGA, per germline. The CDR3 sequence is 15 residues long. The CDR3 DNA reads TGTGCCAGCAGCTTCGGGACAGGGGCGCGGACTGAAGCTTTCTTT. Its protein is CASSFGTGARTEAFF.

The chain carries TRBV7-9 and TRBJ2-6; 7 nucleotides align to TRBD1. CDR3 length equals 19 residues. The V segment lost 1 base and the J segment 0 bases; nucleotides outside the gene matches: 9. Germline values: CDR1 SEHNR, CDR2 FQNEAQ (reference sequence). The CDR3: CASSLVNRGELSGANVLTF. DNA of the CDR3: TGTGCCAGCAGCTTAGTTAACAGGGGTGAGCTCTCTGGGGCCAACGTCCTGACTTTC.

In its sample, this clonotype was seen a few times. The rearrangement joins TRBV4-1 to TRBJ2-2; TRBD2 might be the D (5 bases). This CDR3 has 18 residues. CDR1 and CDR2 from the germline V gene are MGHRA and YSYEKL. Trimming pared 7 bases from V and 1 base from J, leaving 22 bases between. DNA of the CDR3: TGCGCCAGCAAACCCAACATCGGGGTTCGGGTGAACACCGGGGAGCTGTTTTTT. Translation gives CASKPNIGVRVNTGELFF.

In this sample, this clonotype turned up a few times. The rearrangement uses TRBV11-2 and TRBJ2-7; no clear D gene. The CDR3 spans 13 residues. Germline V gene data show CDR1 as SGHAT and CDR2 as FQNNGV. V lost 2 bases and J 0 bases, leaving 5 bases between the germline ends. This CDR3 reads CASSLRHSYEQYF. The CDR3 DNA sequence: TGTGCCAGCAGCTTACGGCACTCCTACGAGCAGTACTTC.

V gene TRBV2 combines with J gene TRBJ2-7; no firm D call. V lost 6 bases and J 3 bases, leaving 12 bases between the germline ends. Per germline, CDR1 SNHLY and CDR2 FYNNEI. The CDR3 runs to 13 residues. In DNA, the CDR3 is TGTGCCAGCAGCGAGGTACATATCTACGAGCAGTACTTC. Its protein is CASSEVHIYEQYF.

At least ten counts were recorded for this clonotype. The chain combines TRBV28 with TRBJ2-1; 10 nucleotides match TRBD2. The length of the CDR3 is 17 residues. Germline V gives CDR1 MDHEN, CDR2 SYDVKM. J was trimmed by 9 bases and V by 2 bases; bases with no gene match: 13. CDR3 coding DNA: TGTGCCAGCAGTTTAATCCTAGCGGGAGTGTTAACCGGTGAGCAGTTCTTC. It is translated as CASSLILAGVLTGEQFF.

This clonotype was counted a few times. V gene TRBV14 combines with J gene TRBJ2-1; no clear D gene. This CDR3 has 13 residues. V dropped 0 bases and J dropped 3 bases, with 3 bases sitting between them. In germline, CDR1 is SGHDN, CDR2 FVKESK. The CDR3 nucleotides are TGTGCCAGCAGCCAAGAAGTCTACAATGAGCAGTTCTTC. Protein product: CASSQEVYNEQFF.

With regard to this clonotype: An end of the junction differs from the germline gene, which may be a read error. For the CDR3, the DNA is TGTGCCTGGAGTGAGGGGGTAAATCGGCCCCAGCATTTT. Its protein product is CAWSEGVNRPQHF. V is TRBV30 and J is TRBJ1-5; the D gene is possibly TRBD1 (6 bases). The CDR3 runs 13 residues. Germline loops: CDR1 GTSNPN, CDR2 SVGIG (reference sequence).

Concerning this clonotype itself: Given a much more abundant clone one base away, this may be a read error. The V call is TRBV2, the J call TRBJ1-5; D is undetermined. The J call is in doubt because the DNA end fits TRBJ2-3 better. Germline loops: CDR1 SNHLY, CDR2 FYNNEI. This CDR3 contains 9 residues. Here the CDR3 reads CAHNQPQYF. The CDR3 region has the DNA TGTGCCCACAATCAGCCCCAGTATTTT.